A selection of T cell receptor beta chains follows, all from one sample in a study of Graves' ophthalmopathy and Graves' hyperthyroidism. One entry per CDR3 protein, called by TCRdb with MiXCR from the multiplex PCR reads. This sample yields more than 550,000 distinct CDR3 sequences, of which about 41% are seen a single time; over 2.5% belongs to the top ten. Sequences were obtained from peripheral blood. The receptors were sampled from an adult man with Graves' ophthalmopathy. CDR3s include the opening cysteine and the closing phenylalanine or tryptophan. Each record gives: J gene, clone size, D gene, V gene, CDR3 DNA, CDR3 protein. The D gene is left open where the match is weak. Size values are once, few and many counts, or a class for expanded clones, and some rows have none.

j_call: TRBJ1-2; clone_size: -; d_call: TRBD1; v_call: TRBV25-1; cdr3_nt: TGTGCCAGCAGTCCCACCGGGACAGGGAGAAGCTATGGCTACACCTTC; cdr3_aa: CASSPTGTGRSYGYTF
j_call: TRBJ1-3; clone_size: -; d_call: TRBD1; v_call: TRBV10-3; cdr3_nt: TGTGCCATCAATAAAGACAGGGGGTTGAACACTGGAAACACCATATATTTT; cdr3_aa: CAINKDRGLNTGNTIYF
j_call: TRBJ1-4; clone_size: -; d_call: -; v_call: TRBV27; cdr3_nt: TGTGCCAGCAGCGCGGGACGACGGAATGAAAAACTGTTTTTT; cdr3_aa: CASSAGRRNEKLFF
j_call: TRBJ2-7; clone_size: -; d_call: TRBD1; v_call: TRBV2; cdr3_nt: TGTGCCAGCAGCTTACCGGGACAGGGAGCCTACGAGCGGTACTTC; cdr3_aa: CASSLPGQGAYERYF
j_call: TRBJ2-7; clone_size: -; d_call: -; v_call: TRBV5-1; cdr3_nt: TGCGCCAGCAGCAGGAATGGGGACGGTCCCTCCTACGAGCAGTACTTC; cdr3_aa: CASSRNGDGPSYEQYF
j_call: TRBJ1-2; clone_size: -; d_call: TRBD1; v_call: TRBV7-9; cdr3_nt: TGTGCCAGCAGCTTAGGAACCGGGGACAGCTATGGCTACACCTTC; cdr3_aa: CASSLGTGDSYGYTF
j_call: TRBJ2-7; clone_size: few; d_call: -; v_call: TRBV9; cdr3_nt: TGTGCCAGCAGCCAAGATATGGAGCGCTCCTACGAGCAGTACTTC; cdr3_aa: CASSQDMERSYEQYF
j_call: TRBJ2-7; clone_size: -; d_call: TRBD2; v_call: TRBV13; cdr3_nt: TGTGCCAGCAGCCCCGGGGGGGTGCACGAGCAGTACTTC; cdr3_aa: CASSPGGVHEQYF
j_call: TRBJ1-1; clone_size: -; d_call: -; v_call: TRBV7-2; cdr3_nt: TGTGCCAGCAGCTCAGGGTGGATGAATACTGAAGCTTTCTTT; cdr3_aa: CASSSGWMNTEAFF
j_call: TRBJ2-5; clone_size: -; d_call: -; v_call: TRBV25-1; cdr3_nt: TGTGCCAGCAGCGTAGTGCCGGACGTCGCAGAGACCCAGTACTTC; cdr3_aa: CASSVVPDVAETQYF
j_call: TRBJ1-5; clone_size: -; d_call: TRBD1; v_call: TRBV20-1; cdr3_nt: TGCAGTGCCTTTAGTGGGACAGCGGACGGTCAGCCCCAGCATTTT; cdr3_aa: CSAFSGTADGQPQHF
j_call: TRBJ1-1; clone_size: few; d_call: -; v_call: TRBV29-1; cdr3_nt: TGCAGCGTTGCACAGGGTAGTGGAAACACTGAAGCTTTCTTT; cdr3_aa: CSVAQGSGNTEAFF